A single sample is the source of the 25 T cell receptor beta chains below, sequenced in a study of shared clonotypes between healthy human individuals. The method was immunoSEQ multiplex PCR; TCRdb's version includes in-frame clones alone and lacks a portion of them. The sample has 1,500,000 or so clones, 96% seen once. The sequenced sample consisted of naive CD4+ T cells sorted from blood. The subset is: CD45RA+ positively selected. All receptors derive from a man aged 25 to 45 in good health.

The chain uses TRBV28 and TRBJ2-7; 9 positions match TRBD2. CDR3 length: 16 residues. J was trimmed by 1 base and V by 6 bases; bases with no gene match: 10. CDR1 is MDHEN and CDR2 is SYDVKM in the germline V gene. The CDR3 DNA sequence: TGTGCCAGCAGGCCTAGCGGGGCAACGTTGTCCTACGAGCAGTACTTC. Its protein product is CASRPSGATLSYEQYF.

The chain employs TRBV19 and TRBJ1-2; 9 bases are shared with TRBD1. The CDR3 has 16 residues. Germline trimming cut 7 bases from V and 7 bases from J; bases unmatched to any gene: 16. Germline V gene sequence: CDR1 LNHDA, CDR2 SQIVND (reference sequence). The CDR3 DNA reads as TGTGCCAGTATCTCCCCCCAGGGACAGGGCTCGAGTGGCTACACCTTC. This encodes CASISPQGQGSSGYTF. The variable domain in full, completed from reference TRBV19 and TRBJ1-2, reads DGGITQSPKYLFRKEGQNVTLSCEQNLNHDAMYWYRQDPGQGLRLIYYSQIVNDFQKGDIAEGYSVSREKKESFPLTVTSAQKNPTAFYLCASISPQGQGSSGYTFGSGTRLTVV.

The V and J genes are TRBV5-1 and TRBJ2-1; weak D call: TRBD1 (5 bases). This CDR3 region has 16 residues. Per germline, CDR1 SGHRS and CDR2 YFSETQ. Trimming removed 1 base at V and 6 bases at J, with 17 bases between. In DNA form, the CDR3 reads TGCGCCAGCAGCTTGTTAGGCAGGGCTGGGGTCAATGAGCAGTTCTTC. Translating it yields CASSLLGRAGVNEQFF.

The V call is TRBV4-1, the J call TRBJ2-7, with 8 bases lining up with TRBD1. The CDR3 has 15 residues. Germline CDR1 reads MGHRA; CDR2 reads YSYEKL. Trimming removed 4 bases from V and 4 bases from J; junction bases left unmatched: 9. In DNA, the CDR3 is TGCGCCAGCAGCCCCATTCCCGGGACAGGATACGAGCAGTACTTC. Translated: CASSPIPGTGYEQYF.

The V call is TRBV19, the J call TRBJ2-7; 7 bases align to TRBD1. The V and J ends lost 3 bases and 7 bases, in that order; junction bases with no gene match: 6. The CDR3 runs 13 residues. Germline V lookup: CDR1 LNHDA, CDR2 SQIVND (reference sequence). The CDR3 DNA follows: TGTGCCAGTAGTATGGGACAGCGGCGGGAGCAGTACTTC. Its translation: CASSMGQRREQYF. The complete variable domain, with remaining parts taken from reference TRBV19 and TRBJ2-7, reads DGGITQSPKYLFRKEGQNVTLSCEQNLNHDAMYWYRQDPGQGLRLIYYSQIVNDFQKGDIAEGYSVSREKKESFPLTVTSAQKNPTAFYLCASSMGQRREQYFGPGTRLTVT.

The chain carries TRBV5-4 and TRBJ1-5; TRBD1 matches at 8 bases. Unmatched junction bases numbered 6, after V lost 3 bases and J lost 7 bases. Per the germline V gene, CDR1 is SGHNT and CDR2 is YYREEE (reference sequence). This CDR3 has 14 residues. The DNA for the CDR3 is TGTGCCAGCAGCTACCAGGGGGCAGGGCAGCCCCAGCATTTT. Encoded protein: CASSYQGAGQPQHF.

This clone has only one observation. The gene calls are TRBV5-1 and TRBJ1-1; D not resolved. This CDR3 is 16 amino acids long. The germline V gene encodes CDR1 SGHRS and CDR2 YFSETQ. With 4 bases removed from V and 2 bases from J, the gap between germline ends came to 18 bases. The DNA for the CDR3 is TGCGCCAGCAGCCCGGAGGGCATAGGGAGTAACACTGAAGCTTTCTTT. This sequence encodes CASSPEGIGSNTEAFF. Using reference TRBV5-1 and TRBJ1-1 for the parts outside the CDR3, the full variable domain is KAGVTQTPRYLIKTRGQQVTLSCSPISGHRSVSWYQQTPGQGLQFLFEYFSETQRNKGNFPGRFSGRQFSNSRSEMNVSTLELGDSALYLCASSPEGIGSNTEAFFGQGTRLTVV.

This chain connects TRBV10-2 to TRBJ2-3, with no clear D. The CDR3 loop spans 12 amino acids. V was clipped by 3 bases and J by 4 bases, with 5 bases between them. The germline V gene has CDR1 WSHSY and CDR2 SAAADI. Written as DNA, the CDR3 is TGCGCCAGCAGTGACCAGGCAGATACGCAGTATTTT. Its translation is CASSDQADTQYF.

The rearrangement joins TRBV5-1 to TRBJ2-7; a weak D match, TRBD2 (5 bases). The CDR3 loop spans 13 amino acids. The V gene's germline CDR1 is SGHRS and CDR2 YFSETQ. V lost 4 bases to trimming and J lost 4 bases, with 12 bases between them. CDR3 bases: TGCGCCAGCAGCCTACCCGAGGGATACGAGCAGTACTTC. It yields the protein CASSLPEGYEQYF.

The rearrangement uses TRBV14 and TRBJ2-1, with 7 bases that match TRBD2. The CDR3 has 17 amino acids. V lost 0 bases, J lost 3 bases, and 8 bases stayed unmatched. CDR1 and CDR2 from the germline V gene are SGHDN and FVKESK. CDR3 loop: CASSQDPWRESYNEQFF. CDR3 bases: TGTGCCAGCAGCCAAGATCCCTGGCGGGAGAGCTACAATGAGCAGTTCTTC.

The J gene is TRBJ2-5, the V gene TRBV5-4, with TRBD2 identical over 7 bases. CDR1 is SGHNT, CDR2 YYREEE, per germline (reference sequence). J was trimmed by 2 bases and V by 3 bases; bases with no gene match: 4. The CDR3 runs 14 residues. The CDR3 DNA is TGTGCCAGCAGCTCCCACGGGGGGCAAGAGACCCAGTACTTC. This translates into CASSSHGGQETQYF.

The V call is TRBV9, the J call TRBJ2-2, with D possibly being TRBD2 (6 bases). The CDR3 loop spans 14 amino acids. Per germline, CDR1 SGDLS and CDR2 YYNGEE. Trimming shortened V by 0 bases and J by 6 bases, and 9 bases separated the two germline ends. This chain's CDR3 is CASSVATSPGELFF. The CDR3 DNA sequence: TGTGCCAGCAGCGTAGCTACTAGCCCCGGGGAGCTGTTTTTT.

CDR3 region: CASSNHLAGGGEQYF. The CDR3, as DNA: TGTGCCAGCAGCAACCACTTAGCGGGAGGGGGCGAGCAGTACTTC. The chain links TRBV7-2 to TRBJ2-7; 11 bases match TRBD2. Germline-derived CDR1 and CDR2 are SGHTA and FQGNSA. V was pared by 5 bases and J by 6 bases, with 9 bases of the junction left unmatched. The CDR3 spans 15 residues.

The sample holds one count of this clone. The J gene is TRBJ2-2, the V gene TRBV4-2, with TRBD1 matching 8 bases. The CDR3 runs to 15 residues. The V gene end was trimmed by 8 bases and the J gene end by 5 bases; junction bases not matched to a gene: 10. The V gene's germline CDR1 is LGHNA and CDR2 YNFKEQ. Written as DNA, the CDR3 is TGTGCCAGCGTTCCGTCAGGGGGCTTTACCGGGGAGCTGTTTTTT. This sequence encodes CASVPSGGFTGELFF.

Turning to this clone: Other nucleotide sequences from this sample produce the same CDR3. The V call is TRBV19, the J call TRBJ2-3, with a possible D match to TRBD2 (6 bases). CDR1 and CDR2 from the germline V gene are LNHDA and SQIVND (reference sequence). Trimming cost V 1 base and J 1 base, with 6 bases left between them. CDR3 size: 14 residues. The CDR3 nucleotides are TGTGCCAGTAGTATAGCGGGAGGCACAGATACGCAGTATTTT. Translating it yields CASSIAGGTDTQYF.

The gene calls are TRBV9 and TRBJ2-7, with 8 positions matching TRBD1. The CDR3 loop spans 15 amino acids. V lost 3 bases and J lost 2; bases outside the gene matches: 7. Looked up from germline, CDR1 is SGDLS and CDR2 is YYNGEE. The CDR3 DNA reads as TGTGCCAGCAGCGCCCAGGGGGCGCTGACCTACGAGCAGTACTTC. Translated, it gives CASSAQGALTYEQYF.

This chain links TRBV18 with TRBJ2-7, with D maybe TRBD1 (6 bases). The CDR3 loop spans 15 amino acids. V was trimmed by 2 bases and J by 3 bases, leaving 14 bases between them. Germline V CDR1 and CDR2: KGHSH, LQKENI. The CDR3 loop reads CASSPAMGADYEQYF. The DNA for the CDR3 is TGTGCCAGCTCACCAGCCATGGGGGCGGACTACGAGCAGTACTTC. The complete variable domain, with remaining parts taken from reference TRBV18 and TRBJ2-7, reads NAGVMQNPRHLVRRRGQEARLRCSPMKGHSHVYWYRQLPEEGLKFMVYLQKENIIDESGMPKERFSAEFPKEGPSILRIQQVVRGDSAAYFCASSPAMGADYEQYFGPGTRLTVT.

The chain employs TRBV27 and TRBJ1-5, with 8 bases that match TRBD1. CDR1 MNHEY and CDR2 SMNVEV come from the germline V gene (reference sequence). Germline trimming cut 4 bases from V and 7 bases from J; bases unmatched to any gene: 3. CDR3 length equals 13 residues. CDR3: CASSSQGAQPQHF. CDR3 nucleotides: TGTGCCAGCAGTTCCCAGGGGGCACAGCCCCAGCATTTT.

J is TRBJ2-7 and V is TRBV27, with a tentative D call TRBD1 (6 bases). The CDR3 covers 15 residues. CDR1 and CDR2 (germline): MNHEY, SMNVEV (reference sequence). V lost 2 bases, J lost 0 bases, and 11 bases lay in between. The CDR3 sequence: CASSLRTATSYEQYF. Written as DNA, the CDR3 is TGTGCCAGCAGTTTAAGGACAGCAACCTCCTACGAGCAGTACTTC.

A single count supports this clone. The chain employs TRBV11-2 and TRBJ2-7, with D tentatively TRBD2 (5 bases). CDR3 length: 16 amino acids. The germline CDR1 and CDR2 sequences are SGHAT and FQNNGV. Between the trimmed V and J ends, which lost 3 bases and 4 bases, there was a span of 19 bases. The CDR3 DNA reads as TGTGCCAGCAGCTTGAGTTCAGCGGAAAGGAGGTACGAGCAGTACTTC. This gives the protein CASSLSSAERRYEQYF.

The chain has TRBV18 and TRBJ2-1, with 7 bases identical to TRBD1. This CDR3 has 16 residues. Germline V lookup: CDR1 KGHSH, CDR2 LQKENI. V dropped 2 bases and J dropped 3; count of bases not matched to a gene: 7. In DNA form, the CDR3 reads TGTGCCAGCTCACCAGGCGCCCGGGACAGCTACAATGAGCAGTTCTTC. This sequence encodes CASSPGARDSYNEQFF.

The chain combines TRBV6-1 with TRBJ2-2; D perhaps matches TRBD2 (6 bases). V was shortened by 5 bases and J by 4 bases, with 8 bases between the two germline ends. This CDR3 comprises 13 residues. Per the germline V gene, CDR1 is MNHNS and CDR2 is SASEGT. The CDR3 region has the DNA TGTGCCAGCAGTAGGGACTTCACCGGGGAGCTGTTTTTT. Residues: CASSRDFTGELFF.

This clone was found once. The CDR3 loop is CASSLGRNYEQYF. CDR3 nucleotides: TGTGCCAGCAGTTTGGGCAGAAACTACGAGCAGTACTTC. The chain uses TRBV28 and TRBJ2-7; D not resolved. The CDR3 length is 13 residues. The germline gives CDR1 MDHEN, CDR2 SYDVKM. The ends were cut back, 3 bases at V and 3 bases at J, with 9 bases in the middle.

This clone was detected only once. The chain employs TRBV7-8 and TRBJ2-5, with D possibly TRBD2 on 6 matching bases. This CDR3 has 16 residues. Germline-derived CDR1 and CDR2 are SGHVS and FQNEAQ. Trimming shortened V by 8 bases and J by 0 bases, and 19 bases separated the two germline ends. The CDR3 DNA is TGTGCCAGCCGAAAGACCGGAGGGATTTACCAAGAGACCCAGTACTTC. This gives the protein CASRKTGGIYQETQYF. The variable domain in full, completed from reference TRBV7-8 and TRBJ2-5, reads GAGVSQSPRYKVAKRGQDVALRCDPISGHVSLFWYQQALGQGPEFLTYFQNEAQLDKSGLPSDRFFAERPEGSVSTLKIQRTQQEDSAVYLCASRKTGGIYQETQYFGPGTRLLVL.

V usage is TRBV2 and J usage is TRBJ2-2; the match to TRBD2 covers 7 bases. Losses at the gene ends were 5 bases for V and 7 bases for J; bases not matched to a gene: 10. From germline, CDR1 is SNHLY and CDR2 FYNNEI. The CDR3 is 15 amino acids. The CDR3: CASSKSAGAFGELFF. CDR3 coding DNA: TGTGCCAGCAGTAAATCGGCGGGAGCGTTCGGGGAGCTGTTTTTT.